What follows are 22 T cell receptor beta chains derived from one specimen sequenced in a study of blood T cell repertoires in COVID-19. Data came from immunoSEQ multiplex PCR; TCRdb stores just in-frame clones and leaves some out. The data contain some 220,000 clones, about 85% of them singletons. The material sequenced was peripheral blood. The receptors come from a man aged 45-65 years who had recovered from COVID-19.

The chain employs TRBV15 and TRBJ2-2, with TRBD1 as a possible D gene (5 bases). Trimming left V 1 base short and J 5 bases short, with 11 bases between. From germline, CDR1 is LNHNV and CDR2 YYDKDF (reference sequence). This CDR3 is built from 15 residues. Here the CDR3 reads CATSRGNRRTGELFF. CDR3 DNA sequence: TGTGCCACCAGCAGAGGGAACAGGCGGACCGGGGAGCTGTTTTTT.

The chain joins TRBV18 to TRBJ2-7; 11 nucleotides align to TRBD2. The germline gives CDR1 KGHSH, CDR2 LQKENI. CDR3 length: 16 residues. V dropped 1 base and J dropped 4; count of bases not matched to a gene: 6. CDR3 DNA sequence: TGTGCCAGCTCACCACTAGCGGGAGGGTCTGGGTACGAGCAGTACTTC. It translates to CASSPLAGGSGYEQYF.

V and J are TRBV12-3 or TRBV12-4 and TRBJ2-7; D is ambiguous. The CDR3 sequence is 13 residues long. The V end lost 5 bases, the J end lost 2 bases, and 10 bases lay between the germline ends. CDR3 in DNA: TGTGCCAGCAGTCAGTACAGTCCCTACGAGCAGTACTTC. It yields the protein CASSQYSPYEQYF.

The J gene is TRBJ2-3, the V gene TRBV4-2; maybe TRBD2 (7 bases). With 7 bases removed from V and 0 bases from J, the gap between germline ends came to 20 bases. CDR3 size: 17 residues. CDR1 is LGHNA, CDR2 YNFKEQ, per germline. The CDR3 loop is CASKGGKGESSTDTQYF. The CDR3 DNA is TGTGCCAGCAAGGGGGGGAAGGGGGAGTCAAGCACAGATACGCAGTATTTT.

The chain links TRBV5-1 to TRBJ2-2; D possibly corresponds to TRBD2 (5 bases). Trimming removed 5 bases from V and 0 bases from J, with 11 bases in between. CDR3 length: 15 amino acids. Germline CDR1 reads SGHRS; CDR2 reads YFSETQ. CDR3 bases: TGCGCCAGCAGTCCCCGGGGATCGAACACCGGGGAGCTGTTTTTT. It encodes CASSPRGSNTGELFF. Supplemented by reference TRBV5-1 and TRBJ2-2, the full variable domain reads KAGVTQTPRYLIKTRGQQVTLSCSPISGHRSVSWYQQTPGQGLQFLFEYFSETQRNKGNFPGRFSGRQFSNSRSEMNVSTLELGDSALYLCASSPRGSNTGELFFGEGSRLTVL.

This clone was detected only a few times. The chain recombines TRBV3-1 (or the pseudogene TRBV3-2) with TRBJ2-7; 11 nucleotides line up with TRBD2. The V segment lost 4 bases and the J segment 5 bases; nucleotides outside the gene matches: 10. This CDR3 comprises 16 residues. Germline V gene data show CDR1 as LGHDT and CDR2 as YNNKEL (reference sequence). DNA of the CDR3: TGTGCCAGCAGCCCATTAGCGGGAGGGCCTCTAGACGAGCAGTACTTC. Protein product: CASSPLAGGPLDEQYF.

This chain links TRBV18 with TRBJ2-3; D unclear. Germline V gives CDR1 KGHSH, CDR2 LQKENI. CDR3 length equals 13 residues. The ends were cut back, 3 bases at V and 0 bases at J, with 4 bases in the middle. CDR3 in amino acids: CASSPPSTDTQYF. CDR3 sequence (DNA): TGTGCCAGCTCACCCCCTAGCACAGATACGCAGTATTTT.

This chain uses TRBV30 with TRBJ1-4; 9 bases are a match to TRBD1. The CDR3 loop spans 14 amino acids. Germline V lookup: CDR1 GTSNPN, CDR2 SVGIG (reference sequence). The J segment lost 7 bases and the V segment lost 6 bases, leaving 9 bases of the junction unmatched. The CDR3 DNA is TGTGCCTGCCTTAAACAGGGGGCCGGTGAAAAACTGTTTTTT. Its protein is CACLKQGAGEKLFF. Filled out from reference TRBV30 and TRBJ1-4, the complete variable domain reads SQTIHQWPATLVQPVGSPLSLECTVEGTSNPNLYWYRQAAGRGLQLLFYSVGIGQISSEVPQNLSASRPQDRQFILSSKKLLLSDSGFYLCACLKQGAGEKLFFGSGTQLSVL.

The chain has TRBV3-1 (or the pseudogene TRBV3-2) and TRBJ1-4; D unclear. Trimming removed 1 base from V and 3 bases from J, with 6 bases in between. This CDR3 comprises 14 residues. CDR1 and CDR2 from the germline V gene are LGHDT and YNNKEL (reference sequence). The CDR3 spells CASSQVGANEKLFF. As DNA, the CDR3 is TGTGCCAGCAGCCAAGTTGGAGCTAATGAAAAACTGTTTTTT.

The chain uses TRBV28 and TRBJ1-1, with D perhaps TRBD1 (5 bases). Germline CDR1 MDHEN, CDR2 SYDVKM. The CDR3 is 15 amino acids. The V and J ends lost 4 bases and 3 bases respectively, with 15 bases between them. CDR3 loop: CASSYIGQGDTEAFF. The CDR3 DNA reads as TGTGCCAGCAGTTACATAGGCCAGGGTGACACTGAAGCTTTCTTT. The full variable domain, completed using reference TRBV28 and TRBJ1-1, is DVKVTQSSRYLVKRTGEKVFLECVQDMDHENMFWYRQDPGLGLRLIYFSYDVKMKEKGDIPEGYSVSREKKERFSLILESASTNQTSMYLCASSYIGQGDTEAFFGQGTRLTVV.

The V call is TRBV5-4, the J call TRBJ2-1, with D uncertain. CDR1 and CDR2 from the germline V gene are SGHNT and YYREEE (reference sequence). The CDR3 length is 14 residues. V was pared by 0 bases and J by 0 bases, with 4 bases between. The CDR3 loop is CASSLARSYNEQFF. The DNA for the CDR3 is TGTGCCAGCAGCTTGGCCCGCTCCTACAATGAGCAGTTCTTC.

The chain couples TRBV7-2 to TRBJ2-7; D not resolved. CDR1 is SGHTA, CDR2 FQGNSA, per germline. There are 12 residues in the CDR3. The V end was cut by 2 bases, the J end by 5 bases, with 7 bases between. The CDR3 loop reads CASSLTRDEQYF. In DNA, the CDR3 is TGTGCCAGCAGCTTAACTCGGGACGAGCAGTACTTC.

The chain joins TRBV6-5 to TRBJ1-2, with 7 bases that match TRBD1. Trimming removed 6 bases from V and 2 bases from J; junction bases left unmatched: 9. This CDR3 spans 15 amino acids. The germline V gene has CDR1 MNHEY and CDR2 SVGAGI. DNA for the CDR3: TGTGCCAGCAGGACCGCCGGGACAGCCAACTATGGCTACACCTTC. Translated, it gives CASRTAGTANYGYTF.

CDR3 sequence (DNA): TGTGCCACCAGCAATCACAGGCTCACCGGGGAGCTGTTTTTT. Translating it yields CATSNHRLTGELFF. The chain links TRBV15 to TRBJ2-2; perhaps TRBD1 as D (5 bases). This CDR3 has 14 residues. Germline V gene lookup returns CDR1 LNHNV and CDR2 YYDKDF (reference sequence). V was trimmed by 4 bases and J by 4 bases, leaving 10 bases between them.

V gene TRBV19 combines with J gene TRBJ2-1, with D perhaps matching TRBD2 (6 bases). The CDR3 length is 17 residues. Germline V CDR1 and CDR2: LNHDA, SQIVND (reference sequence). V lost 2 bases, J lost 5 bases, and 19 bases lay in between. CDR3 nucleotides: TGTGCCAGTAGTATACTTGGTCGGGGGACTGCTAACAATGAGCAGTTCTTC. Protein: CASSILGRGTANNEQFF.

CDR3 DNA sequence: TGTGCCAGTAGTATGAAGTCAGAGGTATATAATTCACCCCTCCACTTT. Its protein product is CASSMKSEVYNSPLHF. J is TRBJ1-6 and V is TRBV19; D call uncertain. Deletions cut 3 bases from V and 4 bases from J, with 13 bases between. This CDR3 contains 16 residues. Looked up from germline, CDR1 is LNHDA and CDR2 is SQIVND (reference sequence).

This clone appeared a single time. The chain employs TRBV27 and TRBJ1-2; TRBD1 matches at 10 bases. CDR3 size: 15 residues. Trimming removed 5 bases from V and 7 bases from J; junction bases left unmatched: 10. Germline V gene data show CDR1 as MNHEY and CDR2 as SMNVEV (reference sequence). The CDR3 DNA follows: TGTGCCAGCAGTAACACGGGACAGGGGACGAGTGGCTACACCTTC. This translates into CASSNTGQGTSGYTF.

The chain is built from TRBV30 and TRBJ1-5; D possibly corresponds to TRBD1 (5 bases). Trimming took off 3 bases at V and 1 base at J, with 16 bases between the two ends. There are 16 residues in the CDR3. The germline CDR1 and CDR2 sequences are GTSNPN and SVGIG (reference sequence). The CDR3 spells CAWRDHFGGSNQPQHF. The CDR3 DNA follows: TGTGCCTGGAGAGACCATTTTGGGGGGAGCAATCAGCCCCAGCATTTT.

This rearrangement joins TRBV2 to TRBJ2-3, with 12 nucleotides matching TRBD2. Germline V lookup: CDR1 SNHLY, CDR2 FYNNEI. V lost 8 bases to trimming and J lost 6 bases; unmatched junction nucleotides: 6. CDR3 length equals 14 residues. The CDR3 here is CASGGLAGSDTQYF. The DNA for the CDR3 is TGTGCCAGCGGGGGACTAGCGGGTTCGGATACGCAGTATTTT.

This chain joins TRBV6-1 and TRBJ1-2; D is unclear. The CDR3 loop spans 13 amino acids. Looked up from germline, CDR1 is MNHNS and CDR2 is SASEGT. Trimming removed 2 bases at V and 5 bases at J, with 9 bases between. The CDR3 loop reads CASSENVGYGYTF. In DNA form, the CDR3 reads TGTGCCAGCAGTGAAAACGTCGGTTATGGCTACACCTTC.

The gene calls are TRBV28 and TRBJ2-7; D uncertain. Trimming stripped 5 bases from V and 5 bases from J, with 13 bases between. The CDR3 has 13 residues. Germline V gives CDR1 MDHEN, CDR2 SYDVKM. The CDR3 coding sequence is TGTGCCAGCAGTCCCCTCGCGGTCGACGAGCAGTACTTC. Protein: CASSPLAVDEQYF.

The V and J genes are TRBV27 and TRBJ2-2; D is ambiguous. The ends were cut back, 9 bases at V and 5 bases at J, with 13 bases in the middle. CDR1 and CDR2 from the germline V gene are MNHEY and SMNVEV (reference sequence). The length of the CDR3 is 13 residues. DNA for the CDR3: TGTGCCAGACCTACCCCTCGAACCGGGGAGCTGTTTTTT. Its translation is CARPTPRTGELFF.